The T cell receptor beta chain under discussion was sequenced for a study of radiotherapy plus CTLA-4 blockade in lung cancer. TCRdb's table, derived via immunoSEQ multiplex PCR, lists solely in-frame clones and lacks some. This sample has about 38,000 clones; over 65% occur once, and the top ten carry roughly 8.7%. Study results and caveats: Tumor-derived TCR clones expanded in blood after radiotherapy plus ipilimumab.

Remarks on this clone: Its antigen is unidentified.

The germline V gene has CDR1 MNHNS and CDR2 SASEGT. The CDR3 runs 14 residues. V was cut by 2 bases and J by 7 bases, with 12 bases left in between. The gene calls are TRBV6-1 and TRBJ1-5; tentatively, D is TRBD1 (6 bases). The sequence derives from a human donor with non-small cell lung cancer who had stable disease on radiotherapy plus ipilimumab. The specimen was peripheral blood, collected from a patient treated with radiotherapy plus ipilimumab. CDR3 bases: TGTGCCAGCAGTGAATCTGGGACATTCCAGCCCCAGCATTTT. Residues: CASSESGTFQPQHF.